This T cell receptor beta chain was sequenced during a study of CD8+ T cells in alopecia areata. cDNA serving as the sequencing template came from extracted, reverse transcribed RNA. The protocol was immunoSEQ multiplex PCR, while the TCRdb copy is restricted to in-frame clones and leaves out a portion. The table records 140,000 to 150,000 clones, roughly three fifths of them present only once. Germline V gene sequence: CDR1 SQVTM, CDR2 ANQGSEA. Trimming left V 4 bases short and J 4 bases short, with 7 bases between. The CDR3 length is 11 residues. The clonotype comes from a human donor with alopecia areata. The chain uses TRBV29-1 and TRBJ1-2; D is unresolved. Sequenced material: CD4+ T cells sorted from blood, taken at week 0. CDR3 residues: CSVVWVYGYTF. In DNA, the CDR3 is TGCAGCGTTGTTTGGGTCTATGGCTACACCTTC.